This TCR beta chain was recorded in a study of blood T cells in healthy people across ages. Staff drew roughly 10 milliliters of peripheral blood from each donor. V was shortened by 4 bases and J by 4 bases, with 16 bases between the two germline ends. This CDR3 has 17 amino acids. Looked up from germline, CDR1 is KGHDR and CDR2 is SFDVKD. A second PCR, run for 7 to 11 cycles, used a sample-barcoded 5' primer plus a J-beta primer mix. MiXCR, applied by TCRdb to the 5' RACE reads, yields one record per CDR3 protein. Of about 680,000 distinct CDR3 sequences listed, over 45% were seen once; the top ten hold roughly a third.

The sample consisted of blood. This TCR derives from a woman between 55 and 75 years old in good health. V gene TRBV24-1 combines with J gene TRBJ2-6, with D perhaps TRBD1 (5 bases). The CDR3 spells CATSDPGHREGANVLTF. In DNA, the CDR3 is TGTGCCACCAGTGACCCAGGGCATCGTGAGGGGGCCAACGTCCTGACTTTC.